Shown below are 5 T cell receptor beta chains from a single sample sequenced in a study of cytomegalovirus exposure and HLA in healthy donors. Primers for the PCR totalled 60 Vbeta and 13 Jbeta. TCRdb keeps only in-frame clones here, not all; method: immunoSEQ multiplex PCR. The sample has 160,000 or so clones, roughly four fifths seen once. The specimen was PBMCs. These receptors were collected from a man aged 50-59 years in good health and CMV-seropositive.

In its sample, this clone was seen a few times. CDR3 sequence (DNA): TGTGCCAGCAGCTTATCTGCGGGAGAGGAGACCCAGTACTTC. Translating gives CASSLSAGEETQYF. The chain employs TRBV5-4 and TRBJ2-5; 7 nucleotides match TRBD2. CDR1 and CDR2 (germline): SGHNT, YYREEE (reference sequence). The CDR3 sequence is 14 residues long. The V gene end was trimmed by 2 bases and the J gene end by 5 bases; junction bases not matched to a gene: 6.

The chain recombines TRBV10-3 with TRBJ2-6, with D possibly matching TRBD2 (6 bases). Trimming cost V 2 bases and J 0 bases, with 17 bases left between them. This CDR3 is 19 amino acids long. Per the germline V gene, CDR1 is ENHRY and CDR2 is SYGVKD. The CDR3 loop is CAISEPQGQGGSGANVLTF. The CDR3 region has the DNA TGTGCCATCAGTGAGCCCCAAGGGCAGGGAGGCTCTGGGGCCAACGTCCTGACTTTC.

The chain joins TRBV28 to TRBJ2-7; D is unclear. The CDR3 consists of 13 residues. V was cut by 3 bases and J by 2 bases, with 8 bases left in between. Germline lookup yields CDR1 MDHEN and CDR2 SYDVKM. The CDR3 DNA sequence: TGTGCCAGCAGTTTCAGGTCTCCCTACGAGCAGTACTTC. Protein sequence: CASSFRSPYEQYF. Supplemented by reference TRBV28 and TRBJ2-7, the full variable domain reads DVKVTQSSRYLVKRTGEKVFLECVQDMDHENMFWYRQDPGLGLRLIYFSYDVKMKEKGDIPEGYSVSREKKERFSLILESASTNQTSMYLCASSFRSPYEQYFGPGTRLTVT.

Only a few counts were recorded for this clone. CDR3 in DNA: TGTGCCAGTAACCCAGGGATGAATCAGCCCCAGCATTTT. Translation: CASNPGMNQPQHF. The rearrangement links TRBV19 to TRBJ1-5, with D possibly TRBD1 on 5 matching bases. Per the germline V gene, CDR1 is LNHDA and CDR2 is SQIVND (reference sequence). The CDR3 has 13 residues. V lost 7 bases to trimming and J lost 4 bases, with 11 bases between them. The variable domain in full, with the rest retrieved from reference TRBV19 and TRBJ1-5, is DGGITQSPKYLFRKEGQNVTLSCEQNLNHDAMYWYRQDPGQGLRLIYYSQIVNDFQKGDIAEGYSVSREKKESFPLTVTSAQKNPTAFYLCASNPGMNQPQHFGDGTRLSIL.

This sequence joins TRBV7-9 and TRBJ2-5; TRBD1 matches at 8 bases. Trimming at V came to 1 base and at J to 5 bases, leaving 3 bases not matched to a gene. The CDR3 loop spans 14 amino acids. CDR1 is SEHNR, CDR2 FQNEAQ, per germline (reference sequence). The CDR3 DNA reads TGTGCCAGCAGCTTAGGGACAGGGTGGGAGACCCAGTACTTC. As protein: CASSLGTGWETQYF.